The clone carrying this T cell receptor beta chain was counted between two and nine times. The antigen is unknown. Clones were read by immunoSEQ multiplex PCR, and TCRdb kept only the in-frame ones, dropping some. The data contain more than 2,000 clones, more than 30% of them seen just once; the ten biggest clones take up more than 10%. This sample is drawn from a study of T cells in localized non-small cell lung cancer. Study-wide results and limits: Uninvolved adjacent lung showed the highest T cell clonality, exceeding tumor.

The CDR3 has 15 residues. The germline gives CDR1 SGHNT, CDR2 YENEEA. The trim removed 5 bases at V and 10 bases at J, leaving 12 bases unmatched. The material sequenced was lung tumor tissue, taken before any cancer treatment. The chain employs TRBV11-3 and TRBJ2-1, with 9 bases matching TRBD2. This clonotype originated in a male donor aged 60 or older with stage I squamous cell lung carcinoma. CDR3 sequence (DNA): TGTGCCAGCAGCCACGACCTGGCGGGGGGGCGGGAGCAGTTCTTC. Its translation: CASSHDLAGGREQFF.